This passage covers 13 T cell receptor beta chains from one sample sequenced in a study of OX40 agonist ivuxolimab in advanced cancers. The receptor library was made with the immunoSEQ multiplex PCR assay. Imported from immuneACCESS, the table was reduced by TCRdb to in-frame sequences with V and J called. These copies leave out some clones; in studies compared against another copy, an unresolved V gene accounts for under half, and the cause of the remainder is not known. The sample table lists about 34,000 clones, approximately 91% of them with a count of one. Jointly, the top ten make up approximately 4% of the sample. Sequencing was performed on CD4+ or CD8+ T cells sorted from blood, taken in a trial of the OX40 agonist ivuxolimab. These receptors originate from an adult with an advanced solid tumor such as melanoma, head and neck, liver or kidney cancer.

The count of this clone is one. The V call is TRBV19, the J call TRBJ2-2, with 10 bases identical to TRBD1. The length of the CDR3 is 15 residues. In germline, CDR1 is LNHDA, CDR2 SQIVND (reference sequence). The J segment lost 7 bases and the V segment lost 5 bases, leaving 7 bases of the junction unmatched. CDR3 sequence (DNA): TGTGCCAGTAGTCCTGACAGGGGGCCGGGCGGGGAGCTGTTTTTT. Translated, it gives CASSPDRGPGGELFF. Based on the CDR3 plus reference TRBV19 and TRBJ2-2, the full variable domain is DGGITQSPKYLFRKEGQNVTLSCEQNLNHDAMYWYRQDPGQGLRLIYYSQIVNDFQKGDIAEGYSVSREKKESFPLTVTSAQKNPTAFYLCASSPDRGPGGELFFGEGSRLTVL.

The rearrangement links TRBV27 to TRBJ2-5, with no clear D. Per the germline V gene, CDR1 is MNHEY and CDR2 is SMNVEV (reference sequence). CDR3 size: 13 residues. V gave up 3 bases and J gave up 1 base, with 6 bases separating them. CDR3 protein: CASSFTIQETQYF. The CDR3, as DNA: TGTGCCAGCAGTTTTACAATCCAAGAGACCCAGTACTTC.

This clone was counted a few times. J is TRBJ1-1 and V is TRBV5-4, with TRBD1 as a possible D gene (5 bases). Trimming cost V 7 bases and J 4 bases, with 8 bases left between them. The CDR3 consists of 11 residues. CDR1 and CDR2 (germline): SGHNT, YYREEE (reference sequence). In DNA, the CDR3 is TGTGCCAGCTCGACAGCCACTGAAGCTTTCTTT. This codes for CASSTATEAFF.

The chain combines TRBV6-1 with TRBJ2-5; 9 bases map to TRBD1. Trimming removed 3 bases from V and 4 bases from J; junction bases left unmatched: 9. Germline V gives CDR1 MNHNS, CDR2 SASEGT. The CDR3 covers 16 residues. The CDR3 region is CASSELGQGWRETQYF. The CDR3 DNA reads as TGTGCCAGCAGTGAGCTCGGACAGGGGTGGCGAGAGACCCAGTACTTC.

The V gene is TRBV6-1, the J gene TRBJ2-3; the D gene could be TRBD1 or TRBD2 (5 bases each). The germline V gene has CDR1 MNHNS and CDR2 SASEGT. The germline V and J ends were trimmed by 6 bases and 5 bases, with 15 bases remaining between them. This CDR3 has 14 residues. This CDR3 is CASSIRDAQDTQYF. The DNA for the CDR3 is TGTGCCAGCAGCATCCGGGACGCCCAAGATACGCAGTATTTT.

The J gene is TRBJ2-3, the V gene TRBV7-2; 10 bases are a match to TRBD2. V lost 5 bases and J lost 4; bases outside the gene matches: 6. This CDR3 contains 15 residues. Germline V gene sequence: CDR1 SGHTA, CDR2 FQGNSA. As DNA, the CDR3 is TGTGCCAGCAGCCGAGCGGGGGGGCCTGCAGATACGCAGTATTTT. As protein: CASSRAGGPADTQYF.

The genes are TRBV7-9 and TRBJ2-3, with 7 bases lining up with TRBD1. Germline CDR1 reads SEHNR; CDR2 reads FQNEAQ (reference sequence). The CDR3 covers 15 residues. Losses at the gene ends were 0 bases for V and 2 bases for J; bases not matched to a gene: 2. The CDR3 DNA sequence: TGTGCCAGCAGCTTAGCGGGACAGCTCACAGATACGCAGTATTTT. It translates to CASSLAGQLTDTQYF.

CDR3 region: CAIEPGGGDGYTF. The CDR3 nucleotides are TGTGCCATCGAGCCCGGAGGGGGAGATGGCTACACCTTC. The chain recombines TRBV10-3 with TRBJ1-2; TRBD1 might be the D (6 bases). The ends were cut back, 8 bases at V and 6 bases at J, with 16 bases in the middle. The CDR3 extends over 13 amino acids. The germline V gene encodes CDR1 ENHRY and CDR2 SYGVKD.

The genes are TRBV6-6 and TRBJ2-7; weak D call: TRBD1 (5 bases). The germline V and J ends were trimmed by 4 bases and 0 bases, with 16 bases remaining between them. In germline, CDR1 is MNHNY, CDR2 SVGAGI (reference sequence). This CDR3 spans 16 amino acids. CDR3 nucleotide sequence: TGTGCCAGCAGTTCAGGGTACAGTTCGATCTCCTACGAGCAGTACTTC. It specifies CASSSGYSSISYEQYF.

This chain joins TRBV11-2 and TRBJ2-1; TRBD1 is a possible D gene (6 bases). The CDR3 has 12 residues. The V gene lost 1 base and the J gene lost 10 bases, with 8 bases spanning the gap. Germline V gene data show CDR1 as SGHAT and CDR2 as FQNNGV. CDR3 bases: TGTGCCAGCAGCTTAGTAGGACAGGAGCAGTTCTTC. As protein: CASSLVGQEQFF.

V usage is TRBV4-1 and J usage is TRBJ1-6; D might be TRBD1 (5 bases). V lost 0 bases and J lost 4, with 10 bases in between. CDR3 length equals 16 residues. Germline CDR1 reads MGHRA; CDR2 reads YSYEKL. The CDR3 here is CASSQDGGPYNSPLHF. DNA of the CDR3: TGCGCCAGCAGCCAAGATGGGGGACCGTATAATTCACCCCTCCACTTT.

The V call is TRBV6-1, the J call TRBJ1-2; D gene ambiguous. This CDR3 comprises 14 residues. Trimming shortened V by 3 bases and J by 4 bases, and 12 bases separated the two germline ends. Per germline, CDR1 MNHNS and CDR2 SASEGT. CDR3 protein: CASSDVGRAYGYTF. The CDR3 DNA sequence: TGTGCCAGCAGTGACGTTGGAAGGGCCTATGGCTACACCTTC.

This CDR3 is CASSFRDRGRREQFF. CDR3 DNA sequence: TGTGCCAGCAGTTTCCGGGACAGGGGGCGCCGGGAGCAGTTCTTC. The chain combines TRBV27 with TRBJ2-1; 12 bases align to TRBD1. This CDR3 has 15 residues. The germline V gene has CDR1 MNHEY and CDR2 SMNVEV (reference sequence). V was clipped by 3 bases and J by 10 bases; unmatched bases: 7.